This T cell receptor beta chain originates from a study of post-analysis software for immune sequencing data. Trimming removed 6 bases from V and 0 bases from J, with 18 bases in between. This CDR3 region has 18 residues. Germline V gene lookup returns CDR1 MNHEY and CDR2 SMNVEV (reference sequence). Study outcomes and limitations: Elevated frequency relative to controls characterized roughly five TRBV segments in patients, TRBV5-6, TRBV5-1 and TRBV20-1 among them. Comparison with controls showed significantly lower normalized Chao1 diversity in multiple sclerosis patients.

This clonotype was observed a few times. Its cognate antigen is unknown. Each TCR beta cDNA library carried unique molecular identifiers. MiXCR, run by TCRdb on the PCR reads, gives a single entry per CDR3 protein. The table includes roughly 200,000 distinct CDR3 sequences, roughly 28% detected once. Sequenced input: blood. The TCR sequence derives from a girl aged 2 to 17 with multiple sclerosis. The chain couples TRBV27 to TRBJ1-6, with D perhaps matching TRBD1 (5 bases). The CDR3 bases are TGTGCCAGCAGCCTTAGACAGCTAAAGAGCTCCTATAATTCACCCCTCCACTTT. Translated: CASSLRQLKSSYNSPLHF.